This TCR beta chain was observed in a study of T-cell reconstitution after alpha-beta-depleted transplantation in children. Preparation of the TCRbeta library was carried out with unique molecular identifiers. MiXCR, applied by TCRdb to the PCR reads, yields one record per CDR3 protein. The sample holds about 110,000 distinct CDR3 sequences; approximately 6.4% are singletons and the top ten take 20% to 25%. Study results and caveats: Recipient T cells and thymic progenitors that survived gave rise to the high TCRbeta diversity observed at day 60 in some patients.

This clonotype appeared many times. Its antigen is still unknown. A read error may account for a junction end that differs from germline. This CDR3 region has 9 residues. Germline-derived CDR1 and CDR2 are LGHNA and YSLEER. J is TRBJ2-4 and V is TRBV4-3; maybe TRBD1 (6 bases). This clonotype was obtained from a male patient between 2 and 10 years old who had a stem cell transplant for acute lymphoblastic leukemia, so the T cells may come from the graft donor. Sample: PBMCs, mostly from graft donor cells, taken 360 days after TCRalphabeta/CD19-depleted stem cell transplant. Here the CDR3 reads CASSHRRGF. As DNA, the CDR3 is TGCGCCAGCAGCCACCGTAGGGGGTTC.